This T cell receptor (beta chain) was recovered during a study of shared clonotypes between healthy human individuals. Clones were sequenced by immunoSEQ multiplex PCR, and TCRdb holds only the in-frame ones, with some missing. The data show around 500,000 clones, about 80% seen once. Comments on this clone: The antigen is undetermined.

Study observations and caveats: In having few donors, the study represented limited genetic and exposure-history diversity. The researchers took only blood, and tissue repertoires probably look different.

V lost 0 bases to trimming and J lost 6 bases; unmatched junction nucleotides: 9. This CDR3 is 16 amino acids long. Germline V gives CDR1 SGHRS, CDR2 YFSETQ. This receptor was taken from a woman in her 40s in good health. Some clones in this sample may be carry-over from other donors' samples. The V call is TRBV5-1, the J call TRBJ2-1; TRBD2 agrees at 7 bases. Sequencing was done on a sample of PBMCs. CDR3 residues: CASSLDFSTGGNEQFF. The CDR3 region has the DNA TGCGCCAGCAGCTTGGACTTTTCCACGGGGGGCAATGAGCAGTTCTTC.